Below, 30 T cell receptor beta chains from the same sample are listed, as sequenced in a study of shared clonotypes between healthy human individuals. Assay used: immunoSEQ multiplex PCR; TCRdb lists only in-frame clones, some missing. The sample carries around 500,000 clones, around four fifths recorded once. Sequencing was done on a sample of PBMCs. The receptors stem from a woman aged 40 to 50 in good health. Some clones in this sample may be carry-over from other donors' samples.

This chain joins TRBV12-1 and TRBJ1-1. TRBV12-1 is reported as a pseudogene. The CDR3 is 12 amino acids. CDR3: CVAGAGLGEAFF. CDR3 coding DNA: TGTGTCGCGGGGGCGGGGCTAGGTGAAGCTTTCTTT.

The chain has TRBV19 and TRBJ1-2, with D possibly TRBD1 on 6 matching bases. V was trimmed by 4 bases and J by 6 bases, leaving 18 bases between them. The germline gives CDR1 LNHDA, CDR2 SQIVND (reference sequence). This CDR3 is 15 amino acids long. The CDR3 is CASSNQGSSSHGYTF. DNA of the CDR3: TGTGCCAGTAGTAACCAGGGGTCGTCCTCCCATGGCTACACCTTC.

The V call is TRBV6-5, the J call TRBJ1-1, with 7 bases that match TRBD1. V was clipped by 7 bases and J by 0 bases; unmatched bases: 5. CDR1 MNHEY and CDR2 SVGAGI come from the germline V gene. This CDR3 is 14 amino acids long. In nucleotides, the CDR3 is TGTGCCAGCAAGGGGGCCAGAATGAACACTGAAGCTTTCTTT. This encodes CASKGARMNTEAFF.

This clone was counted many times. The V and J genes are TRBV7-2 and TRBJ2-2, with D maybe TRBD2 (5 bases). This CDR3 has 16 residues. The germline gives CDR1 SGHTA, CDR2 FQGNSA. The germline V and J ends were trimmed by 3 bases and 4 bases, with 15 bases remaining between them. CDR3 residues: CASSFSGVKFTGELFF. The DNA for the CDR3 is TGTGCCAGCAGCTTTTCCGGGGTTAAGTTCACCGGGGAGCTGTTTTTT.

A word on this clone: The sample carries other DNA sequences with the same CDR3. The chain is built from TRBV19 and TRBJ2-1; 11 nucleotides align to TRBD1. The V segment lost 3 bases and the J segment 9 bases; nucleotides outside the gene matches: 4. Germline V lookup: CDR1 LNHDA, CDR2 SQIVND (reference sequence). The length of the CDR3 is 14 residues. Written as DNA, the CDR3 is TGTGCCAGTAGTATTGGACAGGGGGCAGGTGAGCAGTTCTTC. Protein product: CASSIGQGAGEQFF.

Comments on this clone: One junction end disagrees with the germline gene, perhaps due to a read error. The chain combines TRBV11-2 with TRBJ2-4; 7 nucleotides align to TRBD2. The CDR3 loop spans 13 amino acids. The germline CDR1 and CDR2 sequences are SGHAT and FQNNGV. The DNA for the CDR3 is TGTGCCAGCAGCCTCTCGGGGGGACGGGACCCCATGTTC. Residues: CASSLSGGRDPMF.

In its sample, this clone was seen once. The V and J genes are TRBV5-5 and TRBJ2-5, with 7 bases aligning to TRBD1. V trimming: 4 bases; J trimming: 3 bases; junction bases outside the gene matches: 9. The CDR3 spans 15 residues. Per the germline V gene, CDR1 is SGHKS and CDR2 is YYEKEE (reference sequence). The CDR3 loop is CASSGTGTEKETQYF. The CDR3 DNA reads TGTGCCAGCAGCGGAACCGGGACAGAAAAAGAGACCCAGTACTTC.

The V and J genes are TRBV7-2 and TRBJ2-7; the match to TRBD2 covers 9 bases. Trimming removed 1 base from V and 5 bases from J; junction bases left unmatched: 9. The germline gives CDR1 SGHTA, CDR2 FQGNSA. There are 16 residues in the CDR3. The CDR3 DNA is TGTGCCAGCAGCTTAGATCTCGCGGGAGGGGAGAACGAGCAGTACTTC. This encodes CASSLDLAGGENEQYF.

This chain uses TRBV30 with TRBJ2-7; D is unresolved. Per germline, CDR1 GTSNPN and CDR2 SVGIG (reference sequence). The CDR3 length is 12 residues. Trimming stripped 2 bases from V and 2 bases from J, with 7 bases between. This chain's CDR3 is CAWSLGAYEQYF. The CDR3 nucleotides are TGTGCCTGGAGTTTGGGCGCCTACGAGCAGTACTTC.

V is TRBV9 and J is TRBJ2-2; TRBD2 is a possible D gene (6 bases). Germline CDR1 reads SGDLS; CDR2 reads YYNGEE. This CDR3 region has 15 residues. Trimming pared 4 bases from V and 4 bases from J, leaving 14 bases between. Here the CDR3 reads CASSPRDFVTGELFF. The CDR3 DNA sequence: TGTGCCAGCAGCCCCCGGGACTTCGTCACCGGGGAGCTGTTTTTT. Using reference TRBV9 and TRBJ2-2 for the parts outside the CDR3, the full variable domain is DSGVTQTPKHLITATGQRVTLRCSPRSGDLSVYWYQQSLDQGLQFLIQYYNGEERAKGNILERFSAQQFPDLHSELNLSSLELGDSALYFCASSPRDFVTGELFFGEGSRLTVL.

V gene TRBV7-2 combines with J gene TRBJ2-3, with D unclear. V was shortened by 3 bases and J by 4 bases, with 11 bases between the two germline ends. From germline, CDR1 is SGHTA and CDR2 FQGNSA. The CDR3 covers 14 residues. This chain's CDR3 is CASSFLPLADTQYF. CDR3 sequence (DNA): TGTGCCAGCAGCTTCCTCCCGCTGGCAGATACGCAGTATTTT. Together with reference TRBV7-2 and TRBJ2-3, the CDR3 gives the full variable domain: GAGVSQSPSNKVTEKGKDVELRCDPISGHTALYWYRQSLGQGLEFLIYFQGNSAPDKSGLPSDRFSAERTGGSVSTLTIQRTQQEDSAVYLCASSFLPLADTQYFGPGTRLTVL.

V and J are TRBV5-1 and TRBJ2-2, with TRBD1 matching 10 bases. The V gene end was trimmed by 6 bases and the J gene end by 4 bases; junction bases not matched to a gene: 9. Germline lookup yields CDR1 SGHRS and CDR2 YFSETQ. This CDR3 has 16 residues. In DNA form, the CDR3 reads TGCGCCAGCAAGAATACCGGGACAGGGGCCACCGGGGAGCTGTTTTTT. Its protein is CASKNTGTGATGELFF.

The chain couples TRBV29-1 to TRBJ1-4, with 10 bases fitting TRBD1. V was pared by 7 bases and J by 2 bases, with 10 bases of the junction left unmatched. The germline V gene encodes CDR1 SQVTM and CDR2 ANQGSEA. The CDR3 has 16 residues. This chain's CDR3 is CSAQTGGYGTNEKLFF. The CDR3 DNA is TGCAGCGCCCAGACAGGGGGCTACGGGACTAATGAAAAACTGTTTTTT. The variable domain in full, completed from reference TRBV29-1 and TRBJ1-4, reads SAVISQKPSRDICQRGTSLTIQCQVDSQVTMMFWYRQQPGQSLTLIATANQGSEATYESGFVIDKFPISRPNLTFSTLTVSNMSPEDSSIYLCSAQTGGYGTNEKLFFGSGTQLSVL.

This clone was counted between two and nine times. The gene calls are TRBV5-1 and TRBJ2-1, with 10 bases lining up with TRBD2. This CDR3 contains 15 residues. J lost 3 bases, V lost 4 bases, and 4 bases had no gene match. The germline V gene has CDR1 SGHRS and CDR2 YFSETQ. This chain's CDR3 is CASSTSGTHYNEQFF. The CDR3 bases are TGCGCCAGCAGCACTAGCGGGACCCACTACAATGAGCAGTTCTTC.

The chain has TRBV5-1 and TRBJ2-1; 11 positions agree with TRBD2. Germline loops: CDR1 SGHRS, CDR2 YFSETQ. The V gene end was trimmed by 5 bases and the J gene end by 3 bases; junction bases not matched to a gene: 4. The CDR3 spans 15 residues. CDR3 protein: CASSFGTSGYNEQFF. DNA of the CDR3: TGCGCCAGCAGTTTCGGGACTAGCGGCTACAATGAGCAGTTCTTC.

This chain joins TRBV9 and TRBJ2-7; 7 positions agree with TRBD2. V was pared by 0 bases and J by 2 bases, with 5 bases of the junction left unmatched. Germline CDR1 SGDLS, CDR2 YYNGEE. CDR3 size: 15 residues. The CDR3 here is CASSVGTRGAYEQYF. The CDR3 DNA is TGTGCCAGCAGCGTAGGGACTAGGGGAGCCTACGAGCAGTACTTC.

The sample holds many counts of this clone. The chain joins TRBV6-5 to TRBJ1-2, with TRBD1 matching over 9 bases. The ends lost 6 bases at V and 4 bases at J; junction bases unmatched: 9. This CDR3 is built from 15 residues. Looked up from germline, CDR1 is MNHEY and CDR2 is SVGAGI. CDR3 sequence: CASRAGQGGGYGYTF. In nucleotides, the CDR3 is TGTGCCAGCAGAGCGGGACAGGGAGGTGGCTATGGCTACACCTTC.

The rearrangement links TRBV5-3 to TRBJ2-2; TRBD2 might be the D (6 bases). TRBV5-3 falls under the ORF class, with uncertain function. V gave up 1 base and J gave up 5 bases, with 15 bases separating them. CDR3 size: 16 residues. The chain's CDR3 is CARSLWTGSLTGELFF. The CDR3 DNA follows: TGTGCCAGAAGCTTGTGGACCGGGAGTCTGACCGGGGAGCTGTTTTTT.

This CDR3 is CASSLDRSETQYF. In nucleotides, the CDR3 is TGTGCCAGCAGCTTGGACAGGTCAGAGACCCAGTACTTC. The chain links TRBV11-3 to TRBJ2-5; the match to TRBD1 covers 7 bases. CDR3 length: 13 residues. Germline loops: CDR1 SGHNT, CDR2 YENEEA. J was trimmed by 4 bases and V by 3 bases; bases with no gene match: 2.

The chain joins TRBV5-1 to TRBJ1-2; no clear D. CDR1 and CDR2 (germline): SGHRS, YFSETQ. CDR3 length: 14 amino acids. The ends were cut back, 1 base at V and 3 bases at J, with 10 bases in the middle. CDR3: CASSLTQPDYGYTF. In DNA, the CDR3 is TGCGCCAGCAGCTTGACCCAGCCGGACTATGGCTACACCTTC.

The chain couples TRBV4-2 to TRBJ2-5, with a possible D match to TRBD2 (7 bases). CDR3 length: 15 residues. The V gene lost 1 base and the J gene lost 4 bases, with 13 bases spanning the gap. Germline CDR1 and CDR2: LGHNA and YNFKEQ. DNA of the CDR3: TGTGCCAGCAGCCAAGCCGAGGGAGGGGGAGAGACCCAGTACTTC. This encodes CASSQAEGGGETQYF.

The chain joins TRBV28 to TRBJ1-2, with 7 positions matching TRBD1. Germline assignment: CDR1 MDHEN and CDR2 SYDVKM. V lost 5 bases to trimming and J lost 7 bases; unmatched junction nucleotides: 10. This CDR3 has 14 amino acids. CDR3 DNA sequence: TGTGCCAGCAGTCCTTTAGACAGGGTTCGTGGCTACACCTTC. Amino acids: CASSPLDRVRGYTF.

J is TRBJ1-3 and V is TRBV5-4; D is uncertain. This CDR3 comprises 14 residues. Trimming cost V 3 bases and J 0 bases, with 7 bases left between them. Germline V gives CDR1 SGHNT, CDR2 YYREEE (reference sequence). CDR3 in DNA: TGTGCCAGCAGCTGGGGTTCCTCTGGAAACACCATATATTTT. It encodes CASSWGSSGNTIYF.

This clone was observed a handful of times. The chain is built from TRBV28 and TRBJ2-1; D may be TRBD1 or TRBD2 (5 bases each). The germline V and J ends were trimmed by 5 bases and 0 bases, with 17 bases remaining between them. This CDR3 has 17 residues. Germline V gives CDR1 MDHEN, CDR2 SYDVKM. This CDR3 is CASSLGAGPSSYNEQFF. The CDR3 coding sequence is TGTGCCAGCAGTCTCGGGGCAGGCCCGAGCTCCTACAATGAGCAGTTCTTC. Full variable domain (remainder filled in from reference TRBV28 and TRBJ2-1): DVKVTQSSRYLVKRTGEKVFLECVQDMDHENMFWYRQDPGLGLRLIYFSYDVKMKEKGDIPEGYSVSREKKERFSLILESASTNQTSMYLCASSLGAGPSSYNEQFFGPGTRLTVL.

The V gene is TRBV5-1, the J gene TRBJ2-1; no clear D gene. Between the trimmed V and J ends, which lost 3 bases and 9 bases, there was a span of 13 bases. Germline loops: CDR1 SGHRS, CDR2 YFSETQ. CDR3 length: 13 amino acids. CDR3 protein: CASSSQWVPEQFF. The DNA for the CDR3 is TGCGCCAGCAGCTCCCAATGGGTCCCTGAGCAGTTCTTC.

This clone has only a few counts. J is TRBJ2-7 and V is TRBV27, with 7 positions matching TRBD1. The V and J ends lost 10 bases and 3 bases, in that order; junction bases with no gene match: 15. CDR1 MNHEY and CDR2 SMNVEV come from the germline V gene (reference sequence). The length of the CDR3 is 15 residues. CDR3 region: CATARSRDRGYEQYF. CDR3 in DNA: TGTGCCACTGCTCGAAGCCGGGACAGAGGCTACGAGCAGTACTTC.

This rearrangement joins TRBV18 to TRBJ2-1; weak D call: TRBD2 (6 bases). V lost 7 bases and J lost 1, with 11 bases in between. The CDR3 covers 14 residues. Germline V gene sequence: CDR1 KGHSH, CDR2 LQKENI. The CDR3 reads CASFGTLSYNEQFF. The CDR3 bases are TGTGCCAGCTTCGGGACTCTTTCCTACAATGAGCAGTTCTTC. The full variable domain, in which reference TRBV18 and TRBJ2-1 provide the parts outside the CDR3, is NAGVMQNPRHLVRRRGQEARLRCSPMKGHSHVYWYRQLPEEGLKFMVYLQKENIIDESGMPKERFSAEFPKEGPSILRIQQVVRGDSAAYFCASFGTLSYNEQFFGPGTRLTVL.

This chain uses TRBV6-6 with TRBJ2-7, with 7 bases matching TRBD1. Unmatched junction bases numbered 6, after V lost 7 bases and J lost 6 bases. The CDR3 spans 12 residues. In germline, CDR1 is MNHNY, CDR2 SVGAGI (reference sequence). In DNA form, the CDR3 reads TGTGCCAGCAAAACGACAGGGCTCGAGCAGTACTTC. It yields the protein CASKTTGLEQYF.

The CDR3, as DNA: TGCAGCGTCAAGACAGCCTCCTACGAGCAGTACTTC. This gives the protein CSVKTASYEQYF. V and J are TRBV29-1 and TRBJ2-7; weak D call: TRBD1 (5 bases). Germline loops: CDR1 SQVTM, CDR2 ANQGSEA. CDR3 length equals 12 residues. Trimming shortened V by 6 bases and J by 0 bases, and 9 bases separated the two germline ends.

Only one count was recorded for this clone. This chain joins TRBV9 and TRBJ2-3, with a possible D match to TRBD2 (5 bases). Trimming stripped 4 bases from V and 2 bases from J, with 8 bases between. The germline V gene encodes CDR1 SGDLS and CDR2 YYNGEE. The CDR3 spans 13 residues. Here the CDR3 DNA reads TGTGCCAGCAGCCCGGGGTCCACAGATACGCAGTATTTT. Its protein product is CASSPGSTDTQYF.